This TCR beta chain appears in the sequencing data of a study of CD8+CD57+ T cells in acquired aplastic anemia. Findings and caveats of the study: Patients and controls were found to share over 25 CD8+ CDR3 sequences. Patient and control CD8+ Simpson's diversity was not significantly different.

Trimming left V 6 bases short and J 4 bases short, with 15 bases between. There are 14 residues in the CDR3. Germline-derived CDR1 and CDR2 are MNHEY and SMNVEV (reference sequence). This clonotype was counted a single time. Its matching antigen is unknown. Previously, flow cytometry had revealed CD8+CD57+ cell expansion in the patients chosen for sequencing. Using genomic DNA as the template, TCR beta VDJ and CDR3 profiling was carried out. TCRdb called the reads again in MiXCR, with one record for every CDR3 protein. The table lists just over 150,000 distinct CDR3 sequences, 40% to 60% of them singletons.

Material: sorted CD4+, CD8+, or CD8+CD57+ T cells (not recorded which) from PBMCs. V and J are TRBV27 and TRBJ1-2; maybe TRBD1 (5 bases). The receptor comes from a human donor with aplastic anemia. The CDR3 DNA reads TGTGCCAGCAGCTGGAGGGGCAGAGGCTATGGCTACACCTTC. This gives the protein CASSWRGRGYGYTF.